This T cell receptor beta chain stems from a study of blood T cell repertoires in COVID-19 (dated by TCRdb to about 2020). Looking at the study overall: Samples from collaborators originated in the United States, Italy and Spain and spanned both the acute and convalescent phases of COVID-19. The prospective study material was composed of cDNA or gDNA derived from T cells, B-cell-depleted T cells, or PBMCs. Samples were obtained from the ongoing ImmuneRACE study (first 160 participants) and from over 1,000 subjects provided by 6 global collaborators. The repertoires were released in a freely available public database meant as a resource for research on the immune response to SARS-CoV-2. Subjects who had been exposed to COVID-19, were actively infected with it, or had recovered from it provided the deeply sampled blood TCRbeta repertoires that made up the dataset. Where HLA class I and class II types were available, the types were taken from metadata supplied by the sample provider, not from assay-based typing. Nearly every sample came with metadata listing a de-identified subject ID, COVID-19 status, age in years and sex. General findings and caveats noted by the study authors: Clinical and demographic metadata were provided uncurated, with the amount varying by source and participant.

Whole blood was collected in K2EDTA tubes by collaborating institutions according to the institutions' own protocols. For TCRbeta analysis, collaborator samples were shipped as frozen whole blood, as isolated PBMCs, or as DNA extracted from either sample type. The immunoSEQ Assay, a bias-controlled multiplex PCR, was used to amplify TCRbeta CDR3 regions from genomic DNA. In the original analysis: Within the assay, amplification of reference gene primers was used to estimate how many nucleated cells each sample contained. To quantify the absolute abundance of each unique TCRbeta CDR3 rearrangement, sequence reads were collapsed and filtered. Productive Simpson clonality was computed per sample as the square root of Simpson's diversity index over productive rearrangements. The table was pulled from immuneACCESS by TCRdb, which kept in-frame rearrangements only. Such tables lose some clones; where checked, under half of the loss comes from unresolved V genes, and the rest has no known cause. That table furnishes V, J and clone size, whereas the DNA furnished D and trimming. Here the sample has some 120,000 clones; roughly 79% occur a single time. The biggest ten clones account for about 10% of the sample.

About this clone: The antigen it binds to is not known. Base qualities are missing; no much larger clone stands one base away.

The sequence was obtained from a human donor in a cohort sampled during active COVID-19. Sequencing was performed on peripheral blood.

The CDR3 region reads CASGLSGGAYNEQFF. The DNA sequence is given as TGTGCCAGCGGACTAAGCGGGGGGGCCTACAATGAGCAGTTCTTC. The chain joins TRBV6-6 to TRBJ2-1; 10 nucleotides in the junction match TRBD2. The CDR3, from cysteine to phenylalanine, totals 15 residues. The kept DNA is CDR3 alone, 45 bases in frame from the first base. Clipping removes 8 bases from V and 2 bases from J, with 6 as the unmatched junction base count. As encoded in the germline V gene (reference sequence), CDR1 is MNHNY while CDR2 is SVGAGI.